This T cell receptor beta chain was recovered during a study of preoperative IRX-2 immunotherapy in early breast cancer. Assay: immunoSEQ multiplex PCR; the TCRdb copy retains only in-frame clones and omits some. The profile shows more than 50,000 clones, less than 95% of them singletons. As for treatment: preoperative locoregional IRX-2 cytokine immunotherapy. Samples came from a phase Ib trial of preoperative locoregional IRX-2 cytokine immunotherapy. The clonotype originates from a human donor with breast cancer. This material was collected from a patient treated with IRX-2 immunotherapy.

This CDR3 reads CASSLPQGPYEQYF. Here the CDR3 DNA reads TGTGCCAGCAGCTTGCCGCAGGGACCCTACGAGCAGTACTTC. The chain employs TRBV5-6 and TRBJ2-7; possibly TRBD1 or TRBD2 for D (5 bases each). The CDR3 sequence is 14 residues long. Germline V gene sequence: CDR1 SGHDT, CDR2 YYEEEE. Trimming removed 1 base from V and 2 bases from J, with 10 bases in between. The full variable domain, completed using reference TRBV5-6 and TRBJ2-7, is DAGVTQSPTHLIKTRGQQVTLRCSPKSGHDTVSWYQQALGQGPQFIFQYYEEEERQRGNFPDRFSGHQFPNYSSELNVNALLLGDSALYLCASSLPQGPYEQYFGPGTRLTVT.